These T cell receptor beta chains were read from a single sample in a study of T cell changes during pregnancy in multiple sclerosis. TCRdb's copy holds only in-frame clones and misses some; the assay was immunoSEQ multiplex PCR. The sample yields about 80,000 clones, around nine tenths seen once. The starting material was CD4+ T cells from peripheral blood mononuclear cells, obtained before pregnancy. These TCRs come from a female donor with multiple sclerosis, enrolled in a pregnancy study. Both conserved end residues are part of each CDR3. The order of the fields is CDR3 length, V gene, D gene, clone size, J gene, CDR3 protein, CDR3 DNA. A D gene is named only where the DNA matches it firmly. The listing skips clone size in some rows; elsewhere it reads once, few, many or a size class.

13,TRBV7-3,-,-,TRBJ2-7,CASSLDSYGEQYF,TGTGCCAGCAGCTTAGACTCCTATGGCGAGCAGTACTTC
14,TRBV9,TRBD1,once,TRBJ2-1,CASSVATGGNEQFF,TGTGCCAGCAGCGTAGCTACAGGGGGCAATGAGCAGTTCTTC
15,TRBV5-6,-,-,TRBJ1-2,CASSRAAEGTGGYTF,TGTGCCAGCAGCCGAGCGGCAGAGGGCACTGGGGGCTACACCTTC
18,TRBV19,TRBD1,-,TRBJ1-2,CASSIRGQGVWNDNGYTF,TGTGCCAGTAGTATCCGAGGACAGGGGGTCTGGAATGATAATGGCTACACCTTC
11,TRBV20-1,TRBD1,-,TRBJ1-1,CSTDRNAEAFF,TGCAGTACGGACAGGAACGCTGAAGCTTTCTTT
14,TRBV30,TRBD2,-,TRBJ2-5,CACGAGGESETQYF,TGTGCTTGCGGGGCGGGGGGCGAATCAGAGACCCAGTACTTC
11,TRBV6-1,-,-,TRBJ2-5,CASVQQETQYF,TGTGCCAGCGTCCAGCAAGAGACCCAGTACTTC
17,TRBV19,TRBD1,-,TRBJ1-5,CASSILGATGLGKPQHF,TGTGCCAGTAGTATTTTAGGAGCGACAGGGCTCGGTAAGCCCCAGCATTTT
14,TRBV27,TRBD2,-,TRBJ2-5,CASSSWGGKETQYF,TGTGCCAGCAGTTCCTGGGGAGGGAAGGAGACCCAGTACTTC
15,TRBV29-1,TRBD1,-,TRBJ1-1,CSVVGQGTLNTEAFF,TGCAGCGTCGTGGGACAGGGGACCCTGAACACTGAAGCTTTCTTT
13,TRBV2,TRBD1,-,TRBJ1-5,CASSGDRHQPQHF,TGTGCCAGCAGTGGGGACAGGCATCAGCCCCAGCATTTT
15,TRBV4-1,TRBD1,-,TRBJ1-3,CASTLQGASGNTIYF,TGCGCCAGCACCCTACAGGGGGCCTCTGGAAACACCATATATTTT
14,TRBV9,-,-,TRBJ1-1,CASSVYGENTEAFF,TGTGCCAGCAGCGTATACGGGGAGAACACTGAAGCTTTCTTT
13,TRBV7-8,TRBD1,-,TRBJ1-1,CASSYRGNTEAFF,TGTGCCAGCAGCTACAGGGGGAACACTGAAGCTTTCTTT
17,TRBV5-1,TRBD2,-,TRBJ2-7,CASSHAPTSGKSYEQYF,TGCGCCAGCAGCCATGCCCCAACTAGCGGGAAATCCTACGAGCAGTACTTC
15,TRBV25-1,TRBD2,-,TRBJ2-1,CASSLTSGSVHEQFF,TGTGCCAGCAGTCTGACTAGCGGGAGTGTCCATGAGCAGTTCTTC
14,TRBV28,-,-,TRBJ2-5,CASRGAQGQETQYF,TGTGCCTCAAGAGGGGCTCAGGGGCAAGAGACCCAGTACTTC
18,TRBV6-1,TRBD1,-,TRBJ2-1,CASSEPFLGTGSNNEQFF,TGTGCCAGCAGTGAACCTTTTCTAGGGACAGGGAGTAACAATGAGCAGTTCTTC
18,TRBV5-6,TRBD2,-,TRBJ2-7,CASSSLGLAEVFSYEQYF,TGTGCCAGCAGCTCTCTGGGACTAGCGGAGGTCTTCTCCTACGAGCAGTACTTC
16,TRBV30,-,-,TRBJ1-6,CAWSVRAGRTHSPLHF,TGTGCCTGGAGCGTTAGGGCAGGGAGGACCCATTCACCCCTCCACTTT
16,TRBV5-1,TRBD2,once,TRBJ2-1,CASSLAGQRDLNEQFF,TGCGCCAGCAGCTTGGCCGGCCAGCGGGACCTCAATGAGCAGTTCTTC
14,TRBV5-4,-,-,TRBJ1-1,CASSLGFQGTEAFF,TGTGCCAGCAGCTTGGGGTTTCAGGGCACTGAAGCTTTCTTT